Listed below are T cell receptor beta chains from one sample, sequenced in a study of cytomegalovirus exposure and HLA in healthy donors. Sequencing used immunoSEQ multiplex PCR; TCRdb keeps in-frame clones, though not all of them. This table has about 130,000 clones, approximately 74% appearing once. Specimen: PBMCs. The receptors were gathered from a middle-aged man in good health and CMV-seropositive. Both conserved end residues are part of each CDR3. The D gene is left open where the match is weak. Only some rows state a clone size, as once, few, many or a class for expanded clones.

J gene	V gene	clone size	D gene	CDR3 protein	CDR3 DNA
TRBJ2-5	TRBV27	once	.	CASSSGLAQETQYF	TGTGCCAGCAGTTCGGGACTGGCTCAAGAGACCCAGTACTTC
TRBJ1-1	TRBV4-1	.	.	CASSQAGLGLNTEAFF	TGCGCCAGCAGCCAAGCAGGGCTGGGCCTGAACACTGAAGCTTTCTTT
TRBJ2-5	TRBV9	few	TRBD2	CASSQDLAGGRGETQYF	TGTGCCAGCAGCCAAGACCTAGCGGGGGGGCGTGGGGAGACCCAGTACTTC
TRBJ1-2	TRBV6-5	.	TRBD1	CASSSPDRSNYGYTF	TGTGCCAGCAGCTCACCGGACAGGTCTAACTATGGCTACACCTTC
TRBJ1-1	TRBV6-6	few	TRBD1	CASSTGTGVDTEAFF	TGTGCCAGCAGTACCGGGACAGGGGTTGACACTGAAGCTTTCTTT
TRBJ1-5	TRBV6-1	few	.	CASNGQQGQPQHF	TGTGCCAGCAACGGACAGCAGGGTCAGCCCCAGCATTTT
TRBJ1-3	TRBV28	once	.	CASSGTPGNTIYF	TGTGCCAGCAGTGGGACACCCGGAAACACCATATATTTT
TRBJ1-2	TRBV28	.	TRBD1	CASSLQGQYYGYTF	TGTGCCAGCAGTCTCCAGGGACAGTACTATGGCTACACCTTC
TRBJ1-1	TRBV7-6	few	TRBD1	CASSGRTGHTEAFF	TGTGCCAGCAGCGGGAGGACAGGGCACACTGAAGCTTTCTTT
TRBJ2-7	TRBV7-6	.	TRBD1	CASSQTGGYEQYF	TGTGCCAGCAGCCAGACAGGGGGCTACGAGCAGTACTTC
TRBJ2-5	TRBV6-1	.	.	CASSEQGIMQETQYF	TGTGCCAGCAGTGAACAGGGGATCATGCAAGAGACCCAGTACTTC
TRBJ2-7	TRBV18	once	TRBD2	CASSPSRSSGDYEQYF	TGTGCCAGCTCACCAAGTCGATCTAGCGGTGACTACGAGCAGTACTTC
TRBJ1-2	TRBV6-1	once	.	CASSEAGAQLGPYGYTF	TGTGCCAGCAGTGAAGCAGGGGCCCAGCTTGGACCTTATGGCTACACCTTC
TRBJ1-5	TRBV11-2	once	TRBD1	CASSRGQGGNQPQHF	TGTGCCAGCAGCCGCGGACAGGGGGGCAATCAGCCCCAGCATTTT
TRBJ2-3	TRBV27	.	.	CASSLWPRGTDTQYF	TGTGCCAGCAGTTTATGGCCCCGGGGTACAGATACGCAGTATTTT
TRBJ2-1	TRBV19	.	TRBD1	CASSGRDRQFF	TGTGCCAGTAGCGGCCGGGACAGGCAGTTCTTC
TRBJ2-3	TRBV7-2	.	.	CASSSYRDTQYF	TGTGCCAGCAGCTCTTATCGGGATACGCAGTATTTT
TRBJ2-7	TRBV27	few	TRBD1	CAEGQGRTYEQYF	TGTGCCGAAGGACAGGGCCGGACCTACGAGCAGTACTTC
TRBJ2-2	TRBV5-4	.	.	CASRRGRSSEVSGELFF	TGTGCCAGCAGGCGGGGTCGTTCTAGCGAAGTCTCCGGGGAGCTGTTTTTT
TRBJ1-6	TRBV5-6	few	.	CASSLFQKNSPLHF	TGTGCCAGCAGCTTGTTTCAGAAGAATTCACCCCTCCACTTT
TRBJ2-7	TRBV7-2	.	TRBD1	CASSEQGVNSYEQYF	TGTGCCAGCAGCGAACAGGGGGTTAACTCCTACGAGCAGTACTTC
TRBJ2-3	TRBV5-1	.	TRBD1	CASTKGQGSTDTQYF	TGCGCCAGCACCAAGGGACAGGGTAGCACAGATACGCAGTATTTT
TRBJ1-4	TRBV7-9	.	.	CASSLRGANEKLFF	TGTGCCAGCAGCTTAAGGGGTGCTAATGAAAAACTGTTTTTT
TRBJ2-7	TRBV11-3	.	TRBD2	CASSPPGGGARYEQYF	TGTGCCAGCAGCCCACCGGGGGGGGGTGCCAGGTACGAGCAGTACTTC
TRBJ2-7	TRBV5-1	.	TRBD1	CASSTGTGNYEQYF	TGCGCCAGCAGCACCGGGACAGGGAACTACGAGCAGTACTTC
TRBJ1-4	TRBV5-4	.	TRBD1	CAIGTGSNEKLFF	TGTGCCATCGGGACAGGGTCTAATGAAAAACTGTTTTTT
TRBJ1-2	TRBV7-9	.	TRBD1	CSSSLGQGVRYTF	TGTTCCAGCAGCTTGGGACAGGGGGTTCGCTACACCTTC
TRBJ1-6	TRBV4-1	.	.	CASSPPSNSPLHF	TGCGCCAGCAGCCCCCCCAGTAATTCACCCCTCCACTTT
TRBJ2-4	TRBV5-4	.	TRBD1	CASSSGQEKSKNIQYF	TGTGCCAGCAGCTCGGGACAGGAAAAGTCCAAAAACATTCAGTACTTC
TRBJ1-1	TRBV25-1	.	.	CASSKAQGRITEAFF	TGTGCCAGCAGTAAGGCCCAGGGGCGGATCACTGAAGCTTTCTTT
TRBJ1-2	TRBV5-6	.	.	CASSLGPYGYTF	TGTGCCAGCAGCTTGGGGCCCTATGGCTACACCTTC
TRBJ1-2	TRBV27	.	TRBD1	CASSLQGANYGYTF	TGTGCCAGCAGTTTACAGGGGGCCAACTATGGCTACACCTTC
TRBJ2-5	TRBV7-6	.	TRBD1	CASSVDRGLIQETQYF	TGTGCCAGCAGCGTAGACAGGGGGCTTATCCAAGAGACCCAGTACTTC
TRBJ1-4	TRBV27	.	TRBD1	CASRSGTGVEKLFF	TGTGCCAGCAGATCCGGGACAGGGGTCGAAAAACTGTTTTTT
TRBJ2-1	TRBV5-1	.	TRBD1	CASSPSGDRDNEQFF	TGCGCCAGCAGCCCTTCTGGGGACAGAGACAATGAGCAGTTCTTC
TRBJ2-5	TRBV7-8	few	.	CASTDRKETQYF	TGTGCCAGCACCGACAGGAAAGAGACCCAGTACTTC
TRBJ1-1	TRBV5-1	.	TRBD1	CASSHYPGTGEFMTTEAFF	TGCGCCAGCAGCCATTACCCCGGGACAGGGGAATTTATGACCACTGAAGCTTTCTTT
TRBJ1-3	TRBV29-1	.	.	CSASQEVAGNTIYF	TGCAGCGCCTCTCAGGAGGTAGCTGGAAACACCATATATTTT
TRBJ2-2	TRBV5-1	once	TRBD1	CASSLGTGLNTGELFF	TGCGCCAGCAGCTTGGGGACAGGGTTGAACACCGGGGAGCTGTTTTTT
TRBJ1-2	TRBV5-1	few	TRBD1	CASSQGSYGQAYGYTF	TGCGCCAGCAGCCAAGGGAGCTACGGACAGGCCTATGGCTACACCTTC
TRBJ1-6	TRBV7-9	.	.	CASMAAPPDNSPLHF	TGTGCCAGCATGGCGGCCCCTCCAGATAATTCACCCCTCCACTTT